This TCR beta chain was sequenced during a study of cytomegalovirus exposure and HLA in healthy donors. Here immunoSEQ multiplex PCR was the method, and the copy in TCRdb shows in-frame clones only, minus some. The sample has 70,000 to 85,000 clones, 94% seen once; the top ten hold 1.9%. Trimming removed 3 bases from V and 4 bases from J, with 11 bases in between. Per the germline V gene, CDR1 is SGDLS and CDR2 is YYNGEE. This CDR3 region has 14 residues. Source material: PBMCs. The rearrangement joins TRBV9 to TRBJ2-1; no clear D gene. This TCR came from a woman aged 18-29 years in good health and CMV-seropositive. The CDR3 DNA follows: TGTGCCAGCAGCGCTAGTCAGATTTACAATGAGCAGTTCTTC. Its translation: CASSASQIYNEQFF.